This T cell receptor (beta chain) was recorded in a study of shared clonotypes between healthy human individuals (TCRdb year 2020). With respect to the entire study: A couple of women and a few men aged 18 to 49 years were included in the cohort. To estimate repertoire size and how much clonotype sharing occurs between individuals, the study deeply sequenced the blood TCR repertoires of five healthy adults. To increase sequencing depth and limit assay-specific biases, different laboratories used diverse techniques to prepare libraries and sequence TCR repertoires. Between about 0.85 and 8.9 billion PBMCs per donor were obtained by leukapheresis. Overall study results and their limits: Because the study included a small number of donors, the genetic and exposure-history diversity represented was limited. Sampling was restricted to blood, and TCR repertoires in tissue are likely to differ from TCR repertoires in blood. Pairwise subsampling indicated that sequencing depth was expected to affect the degree of clonotype sharing among donors.

The germline V gene encodes CDR1 MNHEY and CDR2 SVGAGI. From cysteine to phenylalanine, the CDR3 is 14 amino acids long. Of all the DNA, just the CDR3 is kept, 42 bases in frame from base 1. The donors were healthy, HIV-negative adults who had no recently reported acute infections or vaccinations. Only Caucasian adults living in Nashville, Tennessee, USA were represented among the donors. In the unsorted samples, 70 million to 95 million PBMCs were counted, and genomic DNA was extracted using the QIAamp DNA Blood Mini kit. Blood was obtained by leukapheresis, after which PBMCs were separated by Ficoll-Histopaque density gradient centrifugation and cryopreserved in liquid nitrogen vapor phase. Using the deep immunoSEQ assay, TCR CDR3 regions were amplified from genomic DNA by multiplex PCR. Genomic DNA extracted from each cell subset was distributed evenly over all wells of several immunoSEQ 96-well plates, and each plate served as one replicate. Each replicate PCR for unsorted PBMC received roughly 300 ng genomic DNA, equal to about 30,000 T cell genomes. Ten immunoSEQ deep assay plates were used to sequence unsorted PBMC genomic DNA. Purified libraries were quantified with a Qubit 3.0 fluorometer, sized on a Bioanalyzer 2100, and re-quantified with the KAPA Library Quantification kit. A separate single-read 150-cycle Illumina NextSeq 550 flow cell was used to sequence each immunoSEQ 96-well plate. The original methods were these. The immunoSEQ output contained only junctional sequences without quality scores, so filtering could not match that applied to full-length reads. To assign V/J genes and CDR3, sequences were annotated against IMGT germline references using PyIR, a Python wrapper for IgBLAST v1.9. Any read was removed if the V/J assignment was weak (E-value above 1e-6), the CDR3 was missing, or the read contained stop codons, out-of-frame junctions, or ambiguous translated residues. V3J clonotypes were defined as sequences sharing the same inferred V gene, J gene, and CDR3 amino acid sequence. To compute the percentage overlap between repertoires, the number of shared unique clonotypes was divided by the size of the smaller repertoire. Repertoire richness was assessed with RTK rarefaction, the Chao1 estimator, and Recon v2.1 estimates of unobserved clonotypes. TCRdb mirrors the immuneACCESS table, restricted to in-frame sequences. Some clones are absent from its copies; in checked studies, under half trace to an unresolved V gene, and the reason for the others is unknown. The DNA gave D and trimming, while V, J and clone size come from that table. The sample profile shows about half a million clones; over 75% of them were found once. Jointly, the top ten make up roughly 13% of the sample.

Details on this clone: Its antigen remains unidentified. One base separates it from a far larger clone, so it is likely a read error.

Material: PBMCs. The chain joins TRBV6-5 to TRBJ1-4; the D gene assignment is ambiguous. The sequence was collected from a woman in her thirties or forties in good health. Some clones in this sample may be carry-over from other donors' samples. The DNA sequence is given as TGTGCCTGCAGTTCCCGGGAGGCCCCCGGAAAACTGTTTTTT. Its protein product is CACSSREAPGKLFF.